Detailed here is one T cell receptor beta chain. Its antigen is not known. This sample was taken from a study of cytomegalovirus exposure and HLA in healthy donors. Study results and limitations: CMV serostatus was the sole immune exposure information available. Later, an analysis showed that TCR beta chains associated with HLA were more clonally expanded than others that were equally common.

The CDR3 is 15 residues long. Trimming left V 6 bases short and J 1 base short, with 15 bases between. CDR1 and CDR2 (germline): SGHVS, FQNEAQ. 13 Jbeta primers and 60 Vbeta primers were used for the PCR. Measured with immunoSEQ multiplex PCR; TCRdb has only the in-frame clones, and not every one. The sample holds 200,000 to 250,000 clones, 82% seen once. The chain is built from TRBV7-8 and TRBJ1-1; perhaps TRBD1 as D (6 bases). Sequencing was carried out using PBMCs. This TCR came from a woman aged 40 to 50 in good health and CMV-seronegative. As DNA, the CDR3 is TGTGCCAGCAGACTGGCCCTACAGGGGAACACTGAAGCTTTCTTT. It specifies CASRLALQGNTEAFF.